This TCR beta chain was observed in a study of response to subunit inactivated influenza vaccine. This clonotype was observed many times. Each CDR3 protein is one row after TCRdb ran MiXCR on the RT-PCR reads. The sample shows more than 550,000 distinct CDR3 sequences, approximately 11% of them seen only once. These data were likewise used in another study, on T cells expressing NK-cell markers. Turning to that study: Production of TCR beta cDNA relied on 5'RACE template switching with UMIs. Each of six donors carried dominant NKG2C+ clonotypes accounting for about 1.0-7.0% of CD8+ T cells. Also leading the CD3+CD56-NKG2C+ fraction in a few donors were these clonotypes.

The receptor was isolated from a man in his fifties who received an inactivated influenza vaccine. The sequencing used PBMCs from blood, collected on the day of vaccination.

The CDR3, as DNA: TGTGCCAGCAGCTTTACCCGCACCCGTTATTCTGGGGCCAACGTCCTGACTTTC. This sequence encodes CASSFTRTRYSGANVLTF. V is TRBV11-1 and J is TRBJ2-6; no definite D call. Trimming stripped 3 bases from V and 1 base from J, with 16 bases between. Germline lookup yields CDR1 SGHAT and CDR2 FQDESV (reference sequence). The CDR3 length is 18 residues.